The TCR beta chain described here comes from a study of blood T cells in healthy people across ages. Study-wide points: Greater diversity and more naive CD4+ cells were seen in long-lived donors than in aged donors.

The sample, 7.5 to 10 milliliters of peripheral blood, was drawn from each donor. This clonotype was recorded only once. Its antigen is undetermined. Together with a sample-barcoded 5' primer, a J-beta primer mix was included in a second PCR lasting about 7 to 11 cycles. Tags on each cDNA molecule came from a template-switch adaptor with 12 random nucleotides. TCRdb used MiXCR to reprocess the 5' RACE reads, holding one entry per CDR3 protein. The table records around 1,000,000 distinct CDR3 sequences, around two fifths of them present only once. CDR3 length equals 16 residues. Germline V gene lookup returns CDR1 SGHTA and CDR2 FQGNSA. V lost 5 bases and J lost 0, with 14 bases in between.

V gene TRBV7-2 combines with J gene TRBJ1-3; a weak D match, TRBD1 (5 bases). The sequencing sample was made of blood. The sequence was obtained from a man younger than 35 in good health. The CDR3 DNA sequence: TGTACCAGCAGCCGTGGAGGGGCCAACTCTGGAAACACCATATATTTT. Its protein is CTSSRGGANSGNTIYF.